This T cell receptor beta chain derives from a study of patients and donors after allogeneic stem cell transplantation. V shed 5 bases and J 3 bases; nucleotides not matched to a gene: 13. Germline loops: CDR1 MDHEN, CDR2 SYDVKM. The CDR3 length is 16 residues. TCRdb independently ran MiXCR on the RT-PCR reads; one entry per CDR3 protein. In the table there are 190,000 or so distinct CDR3 sequences, about 40% of which are singletons. This clonotype was obtained from a human donor who was either an allogeneic HSCT recipient or a stem cell or donor lymphocyte infusion donor (not recorded which). It is not recorded whose cells these are; they may come from a transplant donor. The chain couples TRBV28 to TRBJ2-7; 7 nucleotides match TRBD1. Sequences were obtained from blood, either unsorted or a sorted T cell fraction (not recorded which). This CDR3 reads CASSLTGTAVFYEQYF. The CDR3, as DNA: TGTGCCAGCAGTCTCACCGGGACAGCCGTTTTCTACGAGCAGTACTTC.